Listed below are T cell receptor beta chains from one sample, sequenced in a study of Ad26.COV2.S vaccination and SARS-CoV-2 variants. Produced via immunoSEQ multiplex PCR; TCRdb's table is partial and in-frame only. This table holds about 460,000 clones, 80% to 90% found once. Material: peripheral blood, obtained in a trial of Ad26.COV2.S vaccine versus placebo. These receptors came from a person between 18 and 60 years old who received the Ad26.COV2.S COVID-19 vaccine or a placebo. CDR3s include the opening cysteine and the closing phenylalanine or tryptophan. A D gene is named only where the DNA matches it firmly. A clone size is listed for some rows: how often the clone was seen (once, few, many), or a class if it is expanded.

size,V,J,D,CDR3,DNA
-,TRBV7-9,TRBJ1-1,-,CASSFDGWNTEAFF,TGTGCCAGCAGCTTTGACGGTTGGAACACTGAAGCTTTCTTT
once,TRBV7-9,TRBJ1-2,-,CASSPREGRDYGYTF,TGTGCCAGCAGCCCCCGGGAGGGACGGGATTATGGCTACACCTTC
once,TRBV6-2/TRBV6-3,TRBJ1-2,TRBD1,CASSYSPPTGGFIGYTF,TGTGCCAGCAGTTACTCGCCCCCGACAGGGGGCTTTATCGGCTACACCTTC
-,TRBV28,TRBJ1-2,TRBD1,CASRRDRGHGYTF,TGTGCCAGCAGAAGAGACAGGGGGCACGGCTACACCTTC
-,TRBV14,TRBJ1-2,TRBD1,CASSRPDRGDYGYTF,TGTGCCAGCAGCCGACCGGACAGGGGAGACTATGGCTACACCTTC
-,TRBV14,TRBJ2-1,TRBD2,CASSTRDYHDSIGQFF,TGTGCCAGCAGCACTCGGGACTACCACGATTCGATTGGGCAGTTCTTC
-,TRBV2,TRBJ1-1,-,CASRETQAMNTEAFF,TGTGCCAGCAGGGAAACACAGGCGATGAACACTGAAGCTTTCTTT
-,TRBV13,TRBJ1-2,-,CASSSRGSYGYTF,TGTGCCAGCAGCTCAAGAGGGTCCTATGGCTACACCTTC
-,TRBV6-5,TRBJ1-3,-,CASSYRTAGNTIYF,TGTGCCAGCAGTTACAGGACAGCTGGAAACACCATATATTTT
-,TRBV10-3,TRBJ1-1,TRBD1,CAITRDRGNTEAFF,TGTGCCATCACCAGGGACAGGGGAAACACTGAAGCTTTCTTT
-,TRBV7-9,TRBJ2-1,TRBD2,CASSPGSGSSYNEQFF,TGTGCCAGCAGTCCGGGGAGCGGGAGCTCCTACAATGAGCAGTTCTTC
-,TRBV14,TRBJ2-3,TRBD2,CASSQGDYSTDTQYF,TGTGCCAGCAGCCAAGGGGACTACTCGACAGATACGCAGTATTTT
-,TRBV5-4,TRBJ2-3,-,CASSFAGPSTDTQYF,TGTGCCAGCAGCTTTGCTGGTCCGAGCACAGATACGCAGTATTTT
-,TRBV25-1,TRBJ1-2,-,CASSEGSSGAGYGYTF,TGTGCCAGCAGTGAAGGGTCTTCAGGGGCAGGGTATGGCTACACCTTC
-,TRBV5-1,TRBJ2-5,TRBD2,CASSLVGLAGSIETQYF,TGCGCCAGCAGCTTGGTGGGACTAGCGGGGTCCATAGAGACCCAGTACTTC
few,TRBV20-1,TRBJ2-2,-,CSASPGQGSTGELFF,TGCAGTGCTAGTCCAGGGCAGGGGAGCACCGGGGAGCTGTTTTTT
-,TRBV19,TRBJ2-7,TRBD2,CASSIDPGLASEQYF,TGTGCCAGTAGTATCGATCCGGGACTAGCGTCCGAGCAGTACTTC
-,TRBV5-6,TRBJ2-5,-,CASSLVATQETQYF,TGTGCCAGCAGCTTGGTGGCGACGCAGGAGACCCAGTACTTC
once,TRBV6-1,TRBJ1-5,-,CASSEAYQRGGYSNQPQHF,TGTGCCAGCAGTGAAGCGTACCAACGGGGGGGATATAGCAATCAGCCCCAGCATTTT
-,TRBV15,TRBJ2-3,-,CATSPSLSTQYF,TGTGCCACCAGCCCCTCACTCTCGACGCAGTATTTT
-,TRBV11-2,TRBJ1-6,TRBD1,CASSLSLTGDSPLHF,TGTGCCAGCAGCTTAAGTTTGACAGGGGATTCACCCCTCCACTTT
-,TRBV28,TRBJ2-7,TRBD2,CASRGTSGSFNEQYF,TGTGCCAGCAGAGGTACTAGCGGGAGTTTTAACGAGCAGTACTTC
once,TRBV10-2,TRBJ1-1,-,CASSESGGRTEAFF,TGCGCCAGCAGTGAATCGGGGGGGCGGACTGAAGCTTTCTTT
few,TRBV15,TRBJ1-5,-,CATSDGNQPQHF,TGTGCCACCTCCGACGGGAATCAGCCCCAGCATTTT
-,TRBV7-3,TRBJ2-7,TRBD2,CASSPGLGPYEQYF,TGTGCCAGCAGCCCCGGACTAGGACCCTACGAGCAGTACTTC
-,TRBV19,TRBJ2-1,-,CASSARGTRSSYNEQFF,TGTGCCAGTAGTGCCCGAGGGACAAGAAGCTCCTACAATGAGCAGTTCTTC
few,TRBV28,TRBJ1-3,-,CASSFWGISGNTIYF,TGTGCCAGCAGTTTTTGGGGGATCTCTGGAAACACCATATATTTT
-,TRBV2,TRBJ2-5,-,CASILSRGRETQYF,TGTGCCAGCATCCTGTCCCGGGGGCGGGAGACCCAGTACTTC
once,TRBV6-6,TRBJ1-1,-,CASSYYPTQGHTEAFF,TGTGCCAGCAGTTACTATCCTACACAGGGTCACACTGAAGCTTTCTTT
-,TRBV28,TRBJ2-2,-,CASRPSNLGELFF,TGTGCCAGCAGACCCTCTAACTTGGGGGAGCTGTTTTTT
-,TRBV7-8,TRBJ1-1,-,CASSLTGLEAFF,TGTGCCAGCAGCTTAACGGGGCTAGAAGCTTTCTTT
-,TRBV30,TRBJ1-1,TRBD1,CAYQGQGNTEAFF,TGTGCCTACCAGGGACAGGGGAACACTGAAGCTTTCTTT
-,TRBV7-6,TRBJ1-1,-,CASSREAIGRRDTEAFF,TGTGCCAGCAGCCGAGAAGCAATCGGGCGGCGGGACACTGAAGCTTTCTTT
-,TRBV9,TRBJ2-1,TRBD2,CASSFGLAGVRDEQFF,TGTGCCAGCAGCTTCGGACTAGCGGGAGTGCGCGATGAGCAGTTCTTC
-,TRBV11-2,TRBJ2-4,TRBD2,CASSLSGVREGIQYF,TGTGCCAGCAGCTTATCCGGAGTAAGGGAGGGCATTCAGTACTTC
-,TRBV5-1,TRBJ2-1,-,CASSLGAGSNEQFF,TGCGCCAGCAGCTTGGGTGCCGGGAGTAATGAGCAGTTCTTC
-,TRBV5-1,TRBJ2-2,-,CASSSLLPADTGELFF,TGCGCCAGCAGCTCTCTTTTACCCGCGGACACCGGGGAGCTGTTTTTT
-,TRBV30,TRBJ1-1,-,CAWSAGLDTEAFF,TGTGCCTGGAGTGCGGGACTAGACACTGAAGCTTTCTTT
-,TRBV27,TRBJ2-1,TRBD2,CASSPWNQRGLNEQFF,TGTGCCAGCAGTCCCTGGAATCAGCGGGGACTGAATGAGCAGTTCTTC
-,TRBV11-2,TRBJ2-7,-,CASSRFRYEQYF,TGTGCCAGCAGCAGGTTCCGCTACGAGCAGTACTTC
-,TRBV19,TRBJ1-5,TRBD1,CASSLRQGPRWQPQHF,TGTGCCAGTAGTTTAAGACAGGGCCCACGTTGGCAGCCCCAGCATTTT
few,TRBV27,TRBJ1-1,-,CASSLLAEPNTEAFF,TGTGCCAGCAGTTTATTGGCTGAACCGAACACTGAAGCTTTCTTT
-,TRBV7-2,TRBJ2-1,TRBD2,CASSLFASGGYNEQFF,TGTGCCAGCAGCTTATTTGCTAGCGGGGGATACAATGAGCAGTTCTTC
-,TRBV7-3,TRBJ2-5,-,CASSPGLGRGQETQYF,TGTGCCAGCAGCCCCGGTCTCGGTCGAGGGCAAGAGACCCAGTACTTC
-,TRBV27,TRBJ1-1,-,CASYPRGGTEAFF,TGTGCCAGCTATCCCCGCGGGGGCACTGAAGCTTTCTTT
-,TRBV7-2,TRBJ2-3,-,CASSLVAVSTDTQYF,TGTGCCAGCAGCTTAGTAGCGGTAAGCACAGATACGCAGTATTTT
-,TRBV19,TRBJ2-1,TRBD1,CASSLSPDRANNEQFF,TGTGCCAGTAGTCTTTCCCCGGACAGGGCTAACAATGAGCAGTTCTTC
-,TRBV4-3,TRBJ1-1,-,CASSQESHSRVRAFF,TGCGCCAGCAGCCAAGAGAGTCATTCGAGGGTTCGAGCTTTCTTT
-,TRBV12-3/TRBV12-4,TRBJ2-1,-,CASSYFNEQFF,TGTGCCAGCAGCTATTTCAATGAGCAGTTCTTC
-,TRBV27,TRBJ1-1,TRBD1,CASSLETGGFTEAFF,TGTGCCAGCAGTCTAGAGACAGGGGGGTTCACTGAAGCTTTCTTT
-,TRBV6-5,TRBJ2-7,-,CASSYGHPSDYEQYF,TGTGCCAGCAGTTACGGGCACCCGAGCGATTACGAGCAGTACTTC
-,TRBV11-1,TRBJ2-7,-,CASSLASGQIYEQYF,TGTGCCAGCAGCTTAGCGAGTGGGCAGATCTACGAGCAGTACTTC
-,TRBV27,TRBJ1-2,TRBD1,CASSKNRDSRYGYTF,TGTGCCAGCAGCAAAAACCGGGACAGCAGATATGGCTACACCTTC
-,TRBV18,TRBJ1-1,-,CASSPSSGMPGNTEAFF,TGTGCCAGCTCACCATCTTCGGGAATGCCGGGGAACACTGAAGCTTTCTTT
-,TRBV30,TRBJ2-5,-,CAWRSAGALFGGRIQETQYF,TGTGCCTGGAGAAGCGCGGGGGCACTGTTTGGGGGCCGCATTCAAGAGACCCAGTACTTC